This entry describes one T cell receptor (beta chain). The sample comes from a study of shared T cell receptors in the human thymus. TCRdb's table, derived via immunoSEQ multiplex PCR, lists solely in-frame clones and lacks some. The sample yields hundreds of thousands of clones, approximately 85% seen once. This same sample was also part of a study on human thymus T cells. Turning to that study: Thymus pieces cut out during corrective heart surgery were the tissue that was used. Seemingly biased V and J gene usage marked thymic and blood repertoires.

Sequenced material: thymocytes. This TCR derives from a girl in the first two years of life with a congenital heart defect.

The CDR3 spells CASSEGQGPNQPQHF. For the CDR3, the DNA is TGTGCCAGTAGTGAGGGACAGGGGCCCAATCAGCCCCAGCATTTT. J is TRBJ1-5 and V is TRBV19; 10 positions match TRBD1. CDR3 length equals 15 residues. The V segment lost 5 bases and the J segment 3 bases; nucleotides outside the gene matches: 4. CDR1 and CDR2 (germline): LNHDA, SQIVND (reference sequence). The full variable domain, with the rest looked up from reference TRBV19 and TRBJ1-5, is DGGITQSPKYLFRKEGQNVTLSCEQNLNHDAMYWYRQDPGQGLRLIYYSQIVNDFQKGDIAEGYSVSREKKESFPLTVTSAQKNPTAFYLCASSEGQGPNQPQHFGDGTRLSIL.